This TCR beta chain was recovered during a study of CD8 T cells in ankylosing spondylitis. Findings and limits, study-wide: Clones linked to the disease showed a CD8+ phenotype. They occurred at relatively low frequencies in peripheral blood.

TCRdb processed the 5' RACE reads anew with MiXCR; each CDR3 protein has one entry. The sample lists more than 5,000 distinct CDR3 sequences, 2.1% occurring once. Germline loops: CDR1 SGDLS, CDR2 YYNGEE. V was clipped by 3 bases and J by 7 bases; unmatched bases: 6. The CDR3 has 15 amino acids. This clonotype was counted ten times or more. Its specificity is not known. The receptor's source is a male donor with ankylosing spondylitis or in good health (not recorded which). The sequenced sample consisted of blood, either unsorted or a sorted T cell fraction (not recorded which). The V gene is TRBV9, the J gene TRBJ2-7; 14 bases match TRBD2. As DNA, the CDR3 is TGTGCCAGCAGCGCTGGGACTAGCGGGGGCTTGGAGCAGTACTTC. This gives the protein CASSAGTSGGLEQYF.